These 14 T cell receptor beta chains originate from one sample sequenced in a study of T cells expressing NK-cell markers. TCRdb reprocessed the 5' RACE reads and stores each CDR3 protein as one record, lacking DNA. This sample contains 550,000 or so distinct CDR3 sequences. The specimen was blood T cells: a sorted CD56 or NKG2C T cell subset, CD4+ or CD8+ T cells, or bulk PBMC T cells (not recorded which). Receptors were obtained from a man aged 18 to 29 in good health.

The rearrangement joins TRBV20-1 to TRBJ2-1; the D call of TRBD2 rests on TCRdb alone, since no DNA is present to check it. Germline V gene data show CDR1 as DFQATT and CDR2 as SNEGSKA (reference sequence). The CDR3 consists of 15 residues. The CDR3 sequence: CSARGSTSVGNEQFF.

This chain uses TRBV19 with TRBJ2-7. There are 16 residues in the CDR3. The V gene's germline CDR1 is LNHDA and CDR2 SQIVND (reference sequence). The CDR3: CASSLTTFGFQNEQYF.

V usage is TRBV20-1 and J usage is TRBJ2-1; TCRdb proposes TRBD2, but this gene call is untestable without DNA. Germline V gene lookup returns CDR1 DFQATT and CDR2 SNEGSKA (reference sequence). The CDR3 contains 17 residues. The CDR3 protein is CSARGGGSGTSENEQFF.

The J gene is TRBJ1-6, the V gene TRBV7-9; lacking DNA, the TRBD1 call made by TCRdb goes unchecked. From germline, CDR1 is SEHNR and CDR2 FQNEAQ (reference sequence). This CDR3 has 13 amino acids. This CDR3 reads CAARGKERSPLHF.

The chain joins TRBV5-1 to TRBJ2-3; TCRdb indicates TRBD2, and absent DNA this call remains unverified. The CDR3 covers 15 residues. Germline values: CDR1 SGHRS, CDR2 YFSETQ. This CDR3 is CASKSGRANTDTQYF.

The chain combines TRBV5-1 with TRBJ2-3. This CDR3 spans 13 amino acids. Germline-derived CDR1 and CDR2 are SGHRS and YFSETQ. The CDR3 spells CASSLAFIDTQYF. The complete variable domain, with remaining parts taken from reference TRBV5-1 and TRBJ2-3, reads KAGVTQTPRYLIKTRGQQVTLSCSPISGHRSVSWYQQTPGQGLQFLFEYFSETQRNKGNFPGRFSGRQFSNSRSEMNVSTLELGDSALYLCASSLAFIDTQYFGPGTRLTVL.

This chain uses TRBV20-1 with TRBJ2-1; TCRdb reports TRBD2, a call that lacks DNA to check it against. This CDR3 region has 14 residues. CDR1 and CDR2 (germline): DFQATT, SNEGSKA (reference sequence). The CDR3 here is CSAKEGFSYNEQFF.

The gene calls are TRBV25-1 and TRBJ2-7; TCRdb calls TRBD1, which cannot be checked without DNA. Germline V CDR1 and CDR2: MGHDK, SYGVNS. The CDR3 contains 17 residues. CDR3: CASSEWGQGAFGYEQYF.

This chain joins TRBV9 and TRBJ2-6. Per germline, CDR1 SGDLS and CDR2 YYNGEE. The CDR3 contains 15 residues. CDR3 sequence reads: CASSGVYSGANVLTF. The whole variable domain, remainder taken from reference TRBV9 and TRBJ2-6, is DSGVTQTPKHLITATGQRVTLRCSPRSGDLSVYWYQQSLDQGLQFLIQYYNGEERAKGNILERFSAQQFPDLHSELNLSSLELGDSALYFCASSGVYSGANVLTFGAGSRLTVL.

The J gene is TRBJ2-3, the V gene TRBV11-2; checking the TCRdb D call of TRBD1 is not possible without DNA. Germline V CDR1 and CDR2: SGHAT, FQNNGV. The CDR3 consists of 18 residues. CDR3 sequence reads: CASSLVQRGGRPTDTQYF.

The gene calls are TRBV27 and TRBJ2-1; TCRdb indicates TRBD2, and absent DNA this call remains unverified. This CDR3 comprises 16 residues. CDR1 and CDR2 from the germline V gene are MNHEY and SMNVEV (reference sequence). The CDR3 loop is CASSLLATTSQNEQFF.

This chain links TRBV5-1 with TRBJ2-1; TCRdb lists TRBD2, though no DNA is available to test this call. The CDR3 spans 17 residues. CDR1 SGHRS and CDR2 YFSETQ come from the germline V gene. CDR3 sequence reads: CASGLSSGSISYNEQFF.

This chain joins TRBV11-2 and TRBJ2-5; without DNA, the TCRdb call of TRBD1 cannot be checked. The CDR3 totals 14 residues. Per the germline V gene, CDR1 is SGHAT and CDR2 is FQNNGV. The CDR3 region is CAITGLGRSGTQYF.

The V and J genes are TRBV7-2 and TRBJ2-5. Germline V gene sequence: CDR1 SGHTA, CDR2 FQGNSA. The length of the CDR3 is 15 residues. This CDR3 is CASSLEFIQQETQYF.